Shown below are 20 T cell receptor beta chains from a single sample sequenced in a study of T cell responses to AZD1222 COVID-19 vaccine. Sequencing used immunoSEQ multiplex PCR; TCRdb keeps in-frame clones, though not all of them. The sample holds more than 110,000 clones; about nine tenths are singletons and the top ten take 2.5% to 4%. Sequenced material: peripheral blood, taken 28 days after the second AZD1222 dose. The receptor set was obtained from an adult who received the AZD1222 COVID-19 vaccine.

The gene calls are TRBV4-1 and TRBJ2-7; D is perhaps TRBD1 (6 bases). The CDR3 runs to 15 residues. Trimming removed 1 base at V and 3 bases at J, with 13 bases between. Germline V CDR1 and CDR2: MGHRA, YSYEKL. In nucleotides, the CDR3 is TGCGCCAGCAGCCAAGCCCCGACACAGGGCTACGAGCAGTACTTC. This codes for CASSQAPTQGYEQYF.

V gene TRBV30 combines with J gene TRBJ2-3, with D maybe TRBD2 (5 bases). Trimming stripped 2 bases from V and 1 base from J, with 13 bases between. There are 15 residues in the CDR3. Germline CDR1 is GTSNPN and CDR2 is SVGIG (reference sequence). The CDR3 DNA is TGTGCCTGGAGTAGGCTAGCTGGTGGCACAGATACGCAGTATTTT. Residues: CAWSRLAGGTDTQYF.

CDR3 amino acids: CASSQDLARVANEQFF. DNA of the CDR3: TGCGCCAGCAGCCAAGATCTAGCTAGGGTGGCCAATGAGCAGTTCTTC. The J gene is TRBJ2-1, the V gene TRBV4-3; maybe TRBD2 (5 bases). The ends were cut back, 0 bases at V and 6 bases at J, with 15 bases in the middle. The CDR3 is 16 residues long. From germline, CDR1 is LGHNA and CDR2 YSLEER.

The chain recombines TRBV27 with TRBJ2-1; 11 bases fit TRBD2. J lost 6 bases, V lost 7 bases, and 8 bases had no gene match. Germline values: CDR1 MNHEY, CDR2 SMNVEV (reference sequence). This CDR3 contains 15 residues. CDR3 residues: CASTLLAGAPNEQFF. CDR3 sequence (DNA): TGTGCCAGCACCCTACTAGCGGGAGCACCCAATGAGCAGTTCTTC.

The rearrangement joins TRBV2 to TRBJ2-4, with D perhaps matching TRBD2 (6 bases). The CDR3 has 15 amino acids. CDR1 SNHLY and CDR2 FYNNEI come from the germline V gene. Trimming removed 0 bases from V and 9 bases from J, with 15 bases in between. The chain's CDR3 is CASSEARGSEGIQYF. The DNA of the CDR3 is TGTGCCAGCAGTGAAGCTCGGGGCTCGGAGGGCATTCAGTACTTC.

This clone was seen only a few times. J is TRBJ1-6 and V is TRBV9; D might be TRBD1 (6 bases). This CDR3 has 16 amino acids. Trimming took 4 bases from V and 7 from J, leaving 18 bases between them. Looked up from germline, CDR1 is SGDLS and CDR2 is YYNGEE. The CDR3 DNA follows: TGTGCCAGCAGCACGGGGCGGGACACGGGCAATTCACCCCTCCACTTT. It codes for CASSTGRDTGNSPLHF.

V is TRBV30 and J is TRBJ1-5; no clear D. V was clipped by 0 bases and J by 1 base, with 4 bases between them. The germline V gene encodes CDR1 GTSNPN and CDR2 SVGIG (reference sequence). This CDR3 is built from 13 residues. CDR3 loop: CAWSVLSNQPQHF. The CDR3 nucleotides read TGTGCCTGGAGTGTATTGAGCAATCAGCCCCAGCATTTT.

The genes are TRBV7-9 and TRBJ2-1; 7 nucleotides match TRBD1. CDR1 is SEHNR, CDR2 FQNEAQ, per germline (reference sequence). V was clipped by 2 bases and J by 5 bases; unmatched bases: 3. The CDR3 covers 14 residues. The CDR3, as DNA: TGTGCCAGCAGCTTATTGGGACAGCACAATGAGCAGTTCTTC. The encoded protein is CASSLLGQHNEQFF.

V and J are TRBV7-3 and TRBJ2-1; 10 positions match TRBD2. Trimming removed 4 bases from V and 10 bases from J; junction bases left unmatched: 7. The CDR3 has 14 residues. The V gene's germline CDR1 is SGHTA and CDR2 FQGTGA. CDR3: CASSSGTSVDEQFF. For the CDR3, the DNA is TGTGCCAGCAGCTCCGGGACTAGCGTGGACGAGCAGTTCTTC.

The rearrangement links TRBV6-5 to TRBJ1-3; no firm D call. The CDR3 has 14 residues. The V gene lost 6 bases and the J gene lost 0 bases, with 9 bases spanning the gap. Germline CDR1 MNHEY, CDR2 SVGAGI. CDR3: CASRAGTSGNTIYF. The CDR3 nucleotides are TGTGCCAGCAGAGCGGGAACCTCTGGAAACACCATATATTTT.

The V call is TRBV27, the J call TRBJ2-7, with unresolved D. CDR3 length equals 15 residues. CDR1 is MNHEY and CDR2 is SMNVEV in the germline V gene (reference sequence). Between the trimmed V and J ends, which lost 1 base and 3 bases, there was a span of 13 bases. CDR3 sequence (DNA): TGTGCCAGCAGTTTATTTACCCCCAGCGTCTACGAGCAGTACTTC. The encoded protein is CASSLFTPSVYEQYF.

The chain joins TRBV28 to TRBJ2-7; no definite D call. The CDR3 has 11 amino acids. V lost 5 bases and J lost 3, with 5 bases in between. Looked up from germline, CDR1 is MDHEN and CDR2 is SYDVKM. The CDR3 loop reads CASSNHYEQYF. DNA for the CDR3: TGTGCCAGCAGTAATCACTACGAGCAGTACTTC.

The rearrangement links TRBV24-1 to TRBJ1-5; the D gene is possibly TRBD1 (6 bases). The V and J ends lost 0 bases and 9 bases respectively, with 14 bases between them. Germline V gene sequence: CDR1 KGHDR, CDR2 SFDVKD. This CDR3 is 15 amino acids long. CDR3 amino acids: CATSDLGTRQGPQHF. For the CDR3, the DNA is TGTGCCACCAGTGATTTGGGGACACGGCAGGGGCCCCAGCATTTT.

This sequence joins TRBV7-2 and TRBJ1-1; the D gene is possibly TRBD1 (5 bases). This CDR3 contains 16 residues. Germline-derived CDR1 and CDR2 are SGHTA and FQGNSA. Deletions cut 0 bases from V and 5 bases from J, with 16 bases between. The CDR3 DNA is TGTGCCAGCAGCTTAGCTCCCTTGGGCGGGGGTACTGAAGCTTTCTTT. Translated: CASSLAPLGGGTEAFF. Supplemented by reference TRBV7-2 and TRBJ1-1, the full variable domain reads GAGVSQSPSNKVTEKGKDVELRCDPISGHTALYWYRQSLGQGLEFLIYFQGNSAPDKSGLPSDRFSAERTGGSVSTLTIQRTQQEDSAVYLCASSLAPLGGGTEAFFGQGTRLTVV.

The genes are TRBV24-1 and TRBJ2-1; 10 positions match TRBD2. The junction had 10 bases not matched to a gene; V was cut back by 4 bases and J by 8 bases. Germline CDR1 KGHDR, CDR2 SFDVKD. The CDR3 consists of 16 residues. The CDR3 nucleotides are TGTGCCACCAGTGACCTCGTAGCGGGAGGTGGGGATGAGCAGTTCTTC. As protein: CATSDLVAGGGDEQFF.

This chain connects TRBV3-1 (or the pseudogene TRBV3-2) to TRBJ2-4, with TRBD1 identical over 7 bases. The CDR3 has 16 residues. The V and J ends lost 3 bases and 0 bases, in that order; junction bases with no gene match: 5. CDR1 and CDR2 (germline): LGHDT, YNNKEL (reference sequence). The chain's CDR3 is CASSHTGAEAKNIQYF. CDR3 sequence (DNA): TGTGCCAGCAGCCACACAGGGGCGGAAGCCAAAAACATTCAGTACTTC.

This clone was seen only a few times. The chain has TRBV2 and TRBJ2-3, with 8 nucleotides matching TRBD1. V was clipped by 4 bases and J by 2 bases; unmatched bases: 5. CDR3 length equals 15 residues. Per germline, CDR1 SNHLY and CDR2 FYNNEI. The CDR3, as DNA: TGTGCCAGCAGTGTGGGGACAGGCACCACAGATACGCAGTATTTT. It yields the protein CASSVGTGTTDTQYF.

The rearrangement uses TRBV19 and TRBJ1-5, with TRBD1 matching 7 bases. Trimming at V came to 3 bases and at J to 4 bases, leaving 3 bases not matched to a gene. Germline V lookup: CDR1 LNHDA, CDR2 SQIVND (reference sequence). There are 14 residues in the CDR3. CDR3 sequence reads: CASSIRQGNQPQHF. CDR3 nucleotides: TGTGCCAGTAGTATCAGACAGGGAAATCAGCCCCAGCATTTT.

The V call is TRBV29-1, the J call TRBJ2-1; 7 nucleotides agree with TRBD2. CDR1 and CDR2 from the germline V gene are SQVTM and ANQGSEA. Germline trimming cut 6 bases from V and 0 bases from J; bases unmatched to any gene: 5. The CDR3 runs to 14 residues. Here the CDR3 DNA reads TGCAGCGTCGCTAGCGGTAGCTCCTACAATGAGCAGTTCTTC. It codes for CSVASGSSYNEQFF.

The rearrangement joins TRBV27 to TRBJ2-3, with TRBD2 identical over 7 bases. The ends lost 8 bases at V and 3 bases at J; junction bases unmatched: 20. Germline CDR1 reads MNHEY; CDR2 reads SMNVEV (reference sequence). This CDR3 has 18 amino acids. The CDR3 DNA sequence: TGTGCCAGCTCAACGGGGGTAATTAGCGGGCCTCTTACAGATACGCAGTATTTT. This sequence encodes CASSTGVISGPLTDTQYF.